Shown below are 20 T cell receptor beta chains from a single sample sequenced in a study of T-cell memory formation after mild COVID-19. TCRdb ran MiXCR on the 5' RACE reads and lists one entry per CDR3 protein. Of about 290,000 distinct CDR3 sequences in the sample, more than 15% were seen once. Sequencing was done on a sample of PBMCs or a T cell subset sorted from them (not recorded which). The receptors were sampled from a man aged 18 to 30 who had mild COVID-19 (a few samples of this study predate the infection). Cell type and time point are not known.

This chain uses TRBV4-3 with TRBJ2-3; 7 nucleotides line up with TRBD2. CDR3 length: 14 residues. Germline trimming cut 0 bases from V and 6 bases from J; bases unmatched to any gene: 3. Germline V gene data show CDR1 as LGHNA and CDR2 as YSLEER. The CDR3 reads CASSQDLRGDTQYF. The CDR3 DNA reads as TGCGCCAGCAGCCAAGATCTGCGGGGGGATACGCAGTATTTT.

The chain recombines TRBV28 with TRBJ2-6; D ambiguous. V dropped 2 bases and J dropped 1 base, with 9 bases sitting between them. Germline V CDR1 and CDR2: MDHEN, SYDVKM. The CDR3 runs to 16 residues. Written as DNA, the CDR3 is TGTGCCAGCAGTTTAGCTGAGATTTCTGGGGCCAACGTCCTGACTTTC. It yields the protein CASSLAEISGANVLTF.

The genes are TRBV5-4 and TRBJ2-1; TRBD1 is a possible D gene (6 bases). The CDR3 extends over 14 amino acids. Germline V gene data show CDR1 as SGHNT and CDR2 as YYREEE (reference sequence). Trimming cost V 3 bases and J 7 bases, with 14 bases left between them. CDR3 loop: CASSSVDSRNEQFF. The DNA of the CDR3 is TGTGCCAGCAGCTCGGTGGACAGCCGGAATGAGCAGTTCTTC. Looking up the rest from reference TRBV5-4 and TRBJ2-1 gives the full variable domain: ETGVTQSPTHLIKTRGQQVTLRCSSQSGHNTVSWYQQALGQGPQFIFQYYREEENGRGNFPPRFSGLQFPNYSSELNVNALELDDSALYLCASSSVDSRNEQFFGPGTRLTVL.

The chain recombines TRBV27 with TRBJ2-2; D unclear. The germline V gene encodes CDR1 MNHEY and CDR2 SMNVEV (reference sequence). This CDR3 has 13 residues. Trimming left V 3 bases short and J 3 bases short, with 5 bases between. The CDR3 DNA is TGTGCCAGCAGTTTTAGGGACACCGGGGAGCTGTTTTTT. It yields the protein CASSFRDTGELFF.

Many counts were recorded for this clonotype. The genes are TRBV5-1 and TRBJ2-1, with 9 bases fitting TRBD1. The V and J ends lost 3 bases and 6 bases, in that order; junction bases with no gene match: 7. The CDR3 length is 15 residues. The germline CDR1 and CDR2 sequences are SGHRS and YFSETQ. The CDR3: CASSYRDREFNEQFF. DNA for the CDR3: TGCGCCAGCAGCTACCGGGACAGGGAATTCAATGAGCAGTTCTTC.

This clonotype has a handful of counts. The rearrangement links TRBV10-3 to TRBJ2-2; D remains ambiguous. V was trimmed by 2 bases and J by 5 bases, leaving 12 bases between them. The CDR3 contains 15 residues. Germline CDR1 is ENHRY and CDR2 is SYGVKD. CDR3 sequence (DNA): TGTGCCATCAGTGAGCCTACGGCGGTTACCGGGGAGCTGTTTTTT. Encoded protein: CAISEPTAVTGELFF.

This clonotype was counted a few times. The CDR3 nucleotides read TGCGCCAGCAGCTTGGCAGCTTCATGGGAGACCCAGTACTTC. This encodes CASSLAASWETQYF. The chain joins TRBV5-1 to TRBJ2-5; no clear D. V lost 0 bases and J 5 bases, leaving 11 bases between the germline ends. From germline, CDR1 is SGHRS and CDR2 YFSETQ. The length of the CDR3 is 14 residues. Based on the CDR3 plus reference TRBV5-1 and TRBJ2-5, the full variable domain is KAGVTQTPRYLIKTRGQQVTLSCSPISGHRSVSWYQQTPGQGLQFLFEYFSETQRNKGNFPGRFSGRQFSNSRSEMNVSTLELGDSALYLCASSLAASWETQYFGPGTRLLVL.

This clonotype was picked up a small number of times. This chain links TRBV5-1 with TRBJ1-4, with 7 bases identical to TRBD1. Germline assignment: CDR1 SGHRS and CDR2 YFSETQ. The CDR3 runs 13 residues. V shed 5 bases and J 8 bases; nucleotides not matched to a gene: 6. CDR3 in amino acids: CASSPRGAEKLFF. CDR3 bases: TGCGCCAGCAGTCCCAGGGGGGCAGAAAAACTGTTTTTT.

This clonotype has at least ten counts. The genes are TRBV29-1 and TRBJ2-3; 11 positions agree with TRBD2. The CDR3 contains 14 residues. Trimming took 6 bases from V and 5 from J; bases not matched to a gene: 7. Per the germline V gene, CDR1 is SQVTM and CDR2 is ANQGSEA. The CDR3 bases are TGCAGCGTAATAGCGGGGGGGCCGGGAGATACGCAGTATTTT. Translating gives CSVIAGGPGDTQYF.

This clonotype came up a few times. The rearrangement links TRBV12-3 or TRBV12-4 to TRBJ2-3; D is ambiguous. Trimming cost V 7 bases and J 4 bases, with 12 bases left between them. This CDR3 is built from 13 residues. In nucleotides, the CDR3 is TGTGCCAGCATTTTCAGGCGATCAGATACGCAGTATTTT. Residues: CASIFRRSDTQYF.

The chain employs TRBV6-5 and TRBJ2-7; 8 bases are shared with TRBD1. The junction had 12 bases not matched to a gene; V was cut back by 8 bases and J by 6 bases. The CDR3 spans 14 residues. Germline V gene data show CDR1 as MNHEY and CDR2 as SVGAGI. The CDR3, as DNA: TGTGCCAGCTCTAGGTGGCAGGGGGCGGGCGAGCAGTACTTC. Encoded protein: CASSRWQGAGEQYF.

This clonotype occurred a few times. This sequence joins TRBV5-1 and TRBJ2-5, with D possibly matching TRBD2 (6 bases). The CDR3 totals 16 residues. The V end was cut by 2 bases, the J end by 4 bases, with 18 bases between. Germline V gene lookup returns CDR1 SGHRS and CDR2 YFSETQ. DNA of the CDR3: TGCGCCAGCAGCTTTTATCGGCCGGGAGCTACAGAGACCCAGTACTTC. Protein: CASSFYRPGATETQYF.

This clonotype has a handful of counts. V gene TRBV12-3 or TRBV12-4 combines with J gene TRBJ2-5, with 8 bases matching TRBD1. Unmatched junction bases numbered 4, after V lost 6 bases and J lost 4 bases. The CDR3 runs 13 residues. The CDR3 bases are TGTGCCAGCAGCAGGGGGCGCGTAGAGACCCAGTACTTC. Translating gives CASSRGRVETQYF.

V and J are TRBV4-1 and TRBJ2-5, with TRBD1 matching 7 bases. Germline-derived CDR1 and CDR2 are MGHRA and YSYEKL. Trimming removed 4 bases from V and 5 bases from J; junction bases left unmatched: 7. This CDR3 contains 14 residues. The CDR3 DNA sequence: TGCGCCAGCAGCCCCCAGACAGGGTGGGAGACCCAGTACTTC. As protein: CASSPQTGWETQYF.

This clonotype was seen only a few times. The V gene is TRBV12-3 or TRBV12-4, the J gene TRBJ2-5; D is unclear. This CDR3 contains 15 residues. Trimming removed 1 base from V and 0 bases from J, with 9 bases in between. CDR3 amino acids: CASSLGPFHQETQYF. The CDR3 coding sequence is TGTGCCAGCAGTTTAGGTCCATTTCACCAAGAGACCCAGTACTTC.

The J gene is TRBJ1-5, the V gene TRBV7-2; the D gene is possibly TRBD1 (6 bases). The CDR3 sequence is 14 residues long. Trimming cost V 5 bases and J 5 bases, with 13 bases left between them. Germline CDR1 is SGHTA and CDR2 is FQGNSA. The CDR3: CASSLHRDDQPQHF. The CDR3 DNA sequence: TGTGCCAGCAGCCTCCACAGGGATGATCAGCCCCAGCATTTT.

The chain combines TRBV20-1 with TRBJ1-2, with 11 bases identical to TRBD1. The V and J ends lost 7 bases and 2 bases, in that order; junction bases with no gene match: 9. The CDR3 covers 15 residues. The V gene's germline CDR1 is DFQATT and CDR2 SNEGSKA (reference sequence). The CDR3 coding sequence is TGCAGTGTCAGGGACAGGGGGATTTCGAACTATGGCTACACCTTC. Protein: CSVRDRGISNYGYTF.

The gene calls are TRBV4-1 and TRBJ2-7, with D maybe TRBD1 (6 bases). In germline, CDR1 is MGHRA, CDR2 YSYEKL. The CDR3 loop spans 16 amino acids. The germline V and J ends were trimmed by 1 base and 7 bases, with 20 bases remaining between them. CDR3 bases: TGCGCCAGCAGCCAAGGACCGGGACAAGAATGGGGGGAGCAGTACTTC. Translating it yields CASSQGPGQEWGEQYF.

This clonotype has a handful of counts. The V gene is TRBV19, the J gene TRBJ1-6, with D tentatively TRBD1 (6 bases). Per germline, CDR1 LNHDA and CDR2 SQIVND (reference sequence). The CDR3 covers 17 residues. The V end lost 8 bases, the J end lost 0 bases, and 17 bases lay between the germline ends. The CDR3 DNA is TGTGCCAGTGGAGTGGACAGCACACGCTCCTATAATTCACCCCTCCACTTT. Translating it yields CASGVDSTRSYNSPLHF.

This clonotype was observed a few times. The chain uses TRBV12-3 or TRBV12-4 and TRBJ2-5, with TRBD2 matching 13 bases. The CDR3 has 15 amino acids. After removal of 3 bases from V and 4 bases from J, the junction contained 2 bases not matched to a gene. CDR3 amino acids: CASSLGLAGRETQYF. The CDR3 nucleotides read TGTGCCAGCAGTTTGGGACTAGCGGGGAGAGAGACCCAGTACTTC.